This is a list of T cell receptor beta chains from one sample in a study of human T cells and chemical hapten exposure. One entry per CDR3 protein, called by TCRdb with MiXCR from the RACE reads. The table shows some 36,000 distinct CDR3 sequences, with around 9.5% occurring only once. The source was whole blood, collected in connection with sensitization to the hapten diphenylcyclopropenone (DPC). All receptors derive from a man aged 45-60 years with alopecia areata. Some clones in this sample may be carry-over from other donors' samples. The CDR3 runs from the conserved cysteine through the conserved F or W.

v_gene | CDR3aa
TRBV9 | CASSVGAHRGGEQFF
TRBV28 | CASKSGFGANVLTF
TRBV7-8 | CASSLTGTSGSYEQFF
TRBV3-1 | CASSQEMQGRTDTQYF
TRBV12-3/TRBV12-4 | CATHRRLLGYGYTF
TRBV12-3/TRBV12-4 | CASSSRQGYTGELFF
TRBV6-4 | CASSDRDSGELFF
TRBV27 | CASRPQVSYEQYF
TRBV7-3 | CASSFQGDEQFF
TRBV7-9 | CASSFGDSLNYTF
TRBV7-6 | CASSFGQGRSGANVLTF
TRBV3-1 | CASSLGQGSQPQHF
TRBV21-1 | CASSKGGAGVGNYNTEAFF
TRBV30 | CAWSRNGGSYNEQFF
TRBV7-2 | CASSLAGVEVRQYF
TRBV4-1 | CASSQETGGKYF
TRBV3-1 | CASSQAPWQEQYF
TRBV5-1 | CASSLGEFYEQYF
TRBV3-1 | CASSPAHRRGGTEAFF
TRBV3-1 | CASSRGPLNTEAFF
TRBV29-1 | CSVLRDGEFLFF
TRBV5-1 | CASRPQGENSPLHF